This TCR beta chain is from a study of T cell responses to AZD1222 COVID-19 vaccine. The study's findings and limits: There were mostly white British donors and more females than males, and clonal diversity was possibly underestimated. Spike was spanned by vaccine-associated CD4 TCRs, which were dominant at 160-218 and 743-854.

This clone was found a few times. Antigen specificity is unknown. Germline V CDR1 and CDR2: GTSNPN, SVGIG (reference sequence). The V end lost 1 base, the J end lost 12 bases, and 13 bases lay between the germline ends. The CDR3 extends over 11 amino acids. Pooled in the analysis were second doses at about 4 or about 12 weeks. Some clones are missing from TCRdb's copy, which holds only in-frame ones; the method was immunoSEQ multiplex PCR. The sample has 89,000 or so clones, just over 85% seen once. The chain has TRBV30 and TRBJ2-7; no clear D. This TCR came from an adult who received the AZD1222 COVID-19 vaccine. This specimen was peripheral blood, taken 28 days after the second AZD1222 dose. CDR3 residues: CAWSEGRNMYF. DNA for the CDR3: TGTGCCTGGAGTGAGGGCAGGAATATGTACTTC.